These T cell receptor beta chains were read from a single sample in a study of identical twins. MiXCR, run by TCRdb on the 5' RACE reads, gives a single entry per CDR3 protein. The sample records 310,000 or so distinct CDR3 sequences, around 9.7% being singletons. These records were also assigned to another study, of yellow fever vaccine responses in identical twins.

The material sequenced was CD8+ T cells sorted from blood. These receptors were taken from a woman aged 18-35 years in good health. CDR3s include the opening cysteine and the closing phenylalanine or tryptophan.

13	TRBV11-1	CASRGDVNTEAFF
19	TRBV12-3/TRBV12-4	CASSPGLAGVFGSYNEQFF
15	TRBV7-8	CASSSDRDIQETQYF
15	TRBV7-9	CASSSTRTVTYEQYF
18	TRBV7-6	CASSPFPGLAGEDNEQFF
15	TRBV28	CASSPSAEKPDTQYF
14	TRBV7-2	CASSLVYQNTEAFF
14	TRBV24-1	CATSDSGTSYEQYF
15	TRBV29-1	CSVYGLAGGLGTQYF
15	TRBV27	CASSHGLAGTWEQYF
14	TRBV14	CASSHVQLHNEQFF
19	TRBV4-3	CASSQSGTVALSGANVLTF
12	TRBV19	CASSTGASEQYF
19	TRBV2	CAICNPGLAGGPNTGELFF
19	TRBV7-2	CASSLSGQGYFSGANVLTF
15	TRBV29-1	CSVEGQLEDSYEQYF